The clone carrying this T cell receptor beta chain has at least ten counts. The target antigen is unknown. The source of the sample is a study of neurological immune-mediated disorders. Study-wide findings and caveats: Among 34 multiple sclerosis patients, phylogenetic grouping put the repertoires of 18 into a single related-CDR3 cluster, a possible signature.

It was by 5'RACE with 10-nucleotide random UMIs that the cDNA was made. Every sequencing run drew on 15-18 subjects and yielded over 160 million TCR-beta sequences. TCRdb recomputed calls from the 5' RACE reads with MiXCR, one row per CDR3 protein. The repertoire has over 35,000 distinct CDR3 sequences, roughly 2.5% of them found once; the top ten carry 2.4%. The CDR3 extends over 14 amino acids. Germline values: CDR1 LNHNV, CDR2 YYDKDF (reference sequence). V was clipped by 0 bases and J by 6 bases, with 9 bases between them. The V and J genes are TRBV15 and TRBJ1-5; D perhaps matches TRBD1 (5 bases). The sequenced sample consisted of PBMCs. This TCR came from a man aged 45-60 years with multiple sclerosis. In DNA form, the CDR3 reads TGTGCCACCAGCAGAGATTTCGGGGGTCAGCCCCAGCATTTT. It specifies CATSRDFGGQPQHF.